The 22 T cell receptor beta chains listed next were all sequenced from one sample in a study of response to subunit inactivated influenza vaccine. TCRdb analysed the RT-PCR reads with MiXCR anew, one entry per CDR3 protein. The table records around 570,000 distinct CDR3 sequences, 7.6% of them present only once. Specimen: PBMCs from blood, collected around 25 months after vaccination. The receptors here all came from a man aged 50 to 75 who received an inactivated influenza vaccine.

This clonotype turned up a few times. V is TRBV12-5 and J is TRBJ2-2; possible D gene TRBD1, 5 bases. CDR3 size: 13 residues. The germline V gene has CDR1 LGHNT and CDR2 FRNRAP. The V gene lost 4 bases and the J gene lost 6 bases, with 9 bases spanning the gap. This CDR3 is CASGSRVPGELFF. For the CDR3, the DNA is TGTGCTAGTGGTTCCAGGGTGCCCGGGGAGCTGTTTTTT.

The CDR3 spells CASSQDSTLSELFF. CDR3 nucleotide sequence: TGCGCCAGCAGCCAAGATTCGACGCTGTCGGAGCTGTTTTTT. This chain connects TRBV4-3 to TRBJ2-2, with no clear D. V was shortened by 0 bases and J by 10 bases, with 12 bases between the two germline ends. This CDR3 is 14 amino acids long. Germline-derived CDR1 and CDR2 are LGHNA and YSLEER.

The genes are TRBV2 and TRBJ2-3; no clear D gene. The germline CDR1 and CDR2 sequences are SNHLY and FYNNEI. Trimming removed 7 bases at V and 0 bases at J, with 11 bases between. The CDR3 spans 14 residues. This chain's CDR3 is CASMKRLSTDTQYF. In DNA, the CDR3 is TGTGCCAGCATGAAGCGCCTTAGCACAGATACGCAGTATTTT.

This clonotype was seen only a few times. This chain links TRBV29-1 with TRBJ1-2, with D tentatively TRBD1 (6 bases). V was cut by 5 bases and J by 4 bases, with 14 bases left in between. The CDR3 sequence is 13 residues long. Germline V CDR1 and CDR2: SQVTM, ANQGSEA. CDR3 region: CSVQQGAFYGYTF. CDR3 nucleotides: TGCAGCGTTCAACAGGGAGCTTTCTATGGCTACACCTTC.

This clonotype occurred many times. The CDR3 sequence is CASTRQSTDTQYF. CDR3 sequence (DNA): TGTGCCAGCACCCGTCAAAGCACAGATACGCAGTATTTT. The chain employs TRBV12-3 or TRBV12-4 and TRBJ2-3; D is ambiguous. V lost 7 bases to trimming and J lost 0 bases, with 8 bases between them. This CDR3 comprises 13 residues.

The chain carries TRBV5-1 and TRBJ1-2; D remains unclear. CDR1 and CDR2 (germline): SGHRS, YFSETQ. The CDR3 length is 13 residues. The ends were cut back, 4 bases at V and 7 bases at J, with 14 bases in the middle. CDR3 DNA: TGCGCCAGCAGCCCGGCTGGACTACTTGGCTACACCTTC. Its translation: CASSPAGLLGYTF.

The CDR3 DNA reads TGTGCCAGCGGTAGGGGGAGAGTTGATGAAAAACTGTTTTTT. This encodes CASGRGRVDEKLFF. The chain employs TRBV6-1 and TRBJ1-4; weak D call: TRBD1 (6 bases). Germline V lookup: CDR1 MNHNS, CDR2 SASEGT. There are 14 residues in the CDR3. V dropped 8 bases and J dropped 6 bases, with 16 bases sitting between them.

There are many counts of this clonotype. This rearrangement joins TRBV7-9 to TRBJ1-3; no clear D gene. The V and J ends lost 1 base and 2 bases respectively, with 12 bases between them. There are 16 residues in the CDR3. The germline gives CDR1 SEHNR, CDR2 FQNEAQ (reference sequence). CDR3: CASSLDGLDAGNTIYF. The CDR3, as DNA: TGTGCCAGCAGCTTAGACGGCTTGGATGCTGGAAACACCATATATTTT. Based on the CDR3 plus reference TRBV7-9 and TRBJ1-3, the full variable domain is DTGVSQNPRHKITKRGQNVTFRCDPISEHNRLYWYRQTLGQGPEFLTYFQNEAQLEKSRLLSDRFSAERPKGSFSTLEIQRTEQGDSAMYLCASSLDGLDAGNTIYFGEGSWLTVV.

This clonotype was counted many times. The V gene is TRBV3-1, the J gene TRBJ1-3; D ambiguous. Trimming pared 0 bases from V and 0 bases from J, leaving 6 bases between. The germline V gene has CDR1 LGHDT and CDR2 YNNKEL (reference sequence). The CDR3 length is 15 residues. CDR3 residues: CASSQERISGNTIYF. The CDR3 DNA reads as TGTGCCAGCAGCCAAGAACGGATCTCTGGAAACACCATATATTTT. The complete variable domain, with remaining parts taken from reference TRBV3-1 and TRBJ1-3, reads DTAVSQTPKYLVTQMGNDKSIKCEQNLGHDTMYWYKQDSKKFLKIMFSYNNKELIINETVPNRFSPKSPDKAHLNLHINSLELGDSAVYFCASSQERISGNTIYFGEGSWLTVV.

This clonotype appeared many times. The chain links TRBV12-3 or TRBV12-4 to TRBJ2-7; TRBD2 is a possible D gene (5 bases). The CDR3 is made up of 12 amino acids. V dropped 6 bases and J dropped 4 bases, with 10 bases sitting between them. The CDR3 DNA reads TGTGCCAGCAGCCCGGACTTGTACGAGCAGTACTTC. Residues: CASSPDLYEQYF.

The rearrangement links TRBV27 to TRBJ2-1; TRBD1 matches at 7 bases. The junction had 5 bases not matched to a gene; V was cut back by 6 bases and J by 0 bases. The CDR3 length is 15 residues. Germline V gene sequence: CDR1 MNHEY, CDR2 SMNVEV (reference sequence). The CDR3 coding sequence is TGTGCCAGCAGAGACAGGGAGAGCTCCTACAATGAGCAGTTCTTC. This encodes CASRDRESSYNEQFF.

The chain is built from TRBV7-2 and TRBJ2-5, with TRBD2 as a possible D gene (6 bases). V was clipped by 5 bases and J by 9 bases, with 16 bases between them. The CDR3 contains 13 residues. Per the germline V gene, CDR1 is SGHTA and CDR2 is FQGNSA. Written as DNA, the CDR3 is TGTGCCAGCAGCCCGGATATCCGGAGGGCCCAGTACTTC. It specifies CASSPDIRRAQYF.

This clonotype came up many times. The chain joins TRBV24-1 to TRBJ2-4; D might be TRBD1 (6 bases). This CDR3 region has 16 residues. The germline V gene has CDR1 KGHDR and CDR2 SFDVKD. The V end lost 4 bases, the J end lost 2 bases, and 14 bases lay between the germline ends. CDR3 nucleotide sequence: TGTGCCACCAGTGAGGGCGACAGGACGACCAAAAACATTCAGTACTTC. This encodes CATSEGDRTTKNIQYF.

This clonotype came up a few times. This sequence joins TRBV5-1 and TRBJ1-4; maybe TRBD1 (6 bases). V was clipped by 4 bases and J by 3 bases, with 19 bases between them. CDR1 is SGHRS, CDR2 YFSETQ, per germline. The CDR3 runs to 17 residues. The CDR3 sequence: CASSEGTRGAANEKLFF. The DNA for the CDR3 is TGCGCCAGCAGCGAGGGGACCAGGGGCGCCGCTAATGAAAAACTGTTTTTT.

The chain employs TRBV12-3 or TRBV12-4 and TRBJ2-5, with D unresolved. The germline V and J ends were trimmed by 3 bases and 2 bases, with 13 bases remaining between them. The CDR3 length is 15 residues. DNA for the CDR3: TGTGCCAGCAGTTTGTTGTCGGTACTTCAAGAGACCCAGTACTTC. Its protein is CASSLLSVLQETQYF.

This clonotype was detected a few times. The genes are TRBV20-1 and TRBJ2-1, with TRBD1 matching 8 bases. Germline-derived CDR1 and CDR2 are DFQATT and SNEGSKA (reference sequence). V shed 4 bases and J 2 bases; nucleotides not matched to a gene: 4. There are 14 residues in the CDR3. The CDR3 sequence: CSAKGQAAYNEQFF. Written as DNA, the CDR3 is TGCAGTGCTAAGGGACAGGCCGCCTACAATGAGCAGTTCTTC.

This clonotype was counted between two and nine times. The chain joins TRBV14 to TRBJ2-5; D assignment may be TRBD1 or TRBD2 (5 bases each). The CDR3 sequence is 15 residues long. Germline CDR1 SGHDN, CDR2 FVKESK. Trimming stripped 4 bases from V and 7 bases from J, with 19 bases between. In DNA, the CDR3 is TGTGCCAGCAGCCCCACTGGGGGACCGGTGGGGACCCAGTACTTC. It yields the protein CASSPTGGPVGTQYF.

V is TRBV20-1 and J is TRBJ2-3; 13 nucleotides align to TRBD2. The V segment lost 0 bases and the J segment 3 bases; nucleotides outside the gene matches: 6. Germline V CDR1 and CDR2: DFQATT, SNEGSKA (reference sequence). CDR3 length equals 17 residues. For the CDR3, the DNA is TGCAGTGCTAGAGAATCGGGGACTAGCGGGGTGACAGATACGCAGTATTTT. It encodes CSARESGTSGVTDTQYF.

This clonotype appeared a few times. The chain links TRBV19 to TRBJ2-1; D is uncertain. Trimming removed 1 base at V and 0 bases at J, with 7 bases between. The CDR3 totals 15 residues. Germline lookup yields CDR1 LNHDA and CDR2 SQIVND (reference sequence). DNA for the CDR3: TGTGCCAGTAGTATAGGTCCGAGCTCCTACAATGAGCAGTTCTTC. This translates into CASSIGPSSYNEQFF.

This clonotype was counted many times. The V call is TRBV7-9, the J call TRBJ2-1; TRBD2 agrees at 13 bases. This CDR3 region has 17 residues. V lost 2 bases and J lost 6; bases outside the gene matches: 7. CDR1 and CDR2 (germline): SEHNR, FQNEAQ (reference sequence). The CDR3 spells CASSLRSGLAGINEQFF. As DNA, the CDR3 is TGTGCCAGCAGCTTAAGATCGGGACTAGCGGGAATCAATGAGCAGTTCTTC.

This clonotype was counted ten times or more. The chain has TRBV29-1 and TRBJ2-4; 10 bases are a match to TRBD2. CDR1 is SQVTM and CDR2 is ANQGSEA in the germline V gene. V gave up 4 bases and J gave up 6 bases; unmatched junction bases: 9. The CDR3 has 15 residues. The CDR3 loop reads CSVGGLASAGNIQYF. In nucleotides, the CDR3 is TGCAGCGTTGGGGGACTAGCGAGCGCGGGAAACATTCAGTACTTC.

This clonotype came up once. A read error may explain this, as a much larger clone is one base away. Without the conserved terminal phenylalanine or tryptophan, this CDR3 likely stems from a read error. This chain joins TRBV10-3 and TRBJ2-2; D ambiguous. Trimming cost V 7 bases and J 4 bases, with 10 bases left between them. This CDR3 is 13 amino acids long. The germline V gene encodes CDR1 ENHRY and CDR2 SYGVKD. The CDR3 here is CAIKGSGTGELFS. CDR3 DNA sequence: TGTGCCATCAAAGGGTCGGGCACCGGGGAGCTGTTTTCT.